This T cell receptor beta chain came from a study of CXCR3-negative and CXCR3-positive naive CD8 T cells. In the study overall: With about 1.5 +/- 0.3 million reads per library, the TRB reads numbered 120 million to 150 million in total. Notes on the study in general: Naive cells with CXCR3 showed TRB CDR3s that were more hydrophobic than those in CXCR3-negative naive cells.

Notes on this clonotype: Its antigen is undetermined.

Sorting yielded triplicates of about 280,000 cells for each CD8+ T cell subset. A CD45RO-CCR7+CD27+CD95- profile was what naive CD8+ T cells displayed. The V gene's germline CDR1 is LNHDA and CDR2 SQIVND (reference sequence). CDR3 length equals 13 residues. All TRB cDNA libraries came from 5' RACE performed with UMI labels. For each CDR3 protein, TCRdb gives one entry from its re-call of the 5' RACE reads, without DNA. The table lists about 150,000 distinct CDR3 sequences. Input material: naive CXCR3+ CD8+ T cells from blood. This sample's subset: CD45RO-CCR7+CD27+CD95- naive CD8+ T cells expressing CXCR3 (TNR3+). This chain links TRBV19 with TRBJ2-1; TCRdb names TRBD2, which stays unverified in the absence of DNA. The receptor was isolated from a human donor in good health. Some clones in this sample may be carry-over from other donors' samples. This chain's CDR3 is CASSPLAGSEQFF.